This T cell receptor (beta chain) was sequenced in a study of Ad26.COV2.S vaccination and SARS-CoV-2 variants. In the study overall: Participants got Ad26.COV2.S intramuscularly, once or twice 56 days apart.

Study-level results: Compared with placebo recipients, vaccine recipients had higher spike-specific TCR breadth.

As for treatment: roughly 18 received Ad26.COV2.S at low or high dose, single or two shots; about 5 received placebo; per-sample allocation not given. Vaccine and placebo recipients were sampled on day 63 after the first injection. It was Wuhan-strain SARS-CoV-2 spike that the Ad26 vaccine vector expressed. Sequenced by immunoSEQ multiplex PCR; TCRdb stores in-frame clones only, minus some. The table shows around 320,000 clones, with approximately 80% occurring only once. V gave up 1 base and J gave up 6 bases; unmatched junction bases: 9. CDR3 length equals 16 residues. Germline V gene sequence: CDR1 SGHDT, CDR2 YYEEEE. About this clone itself: No antigen is known for it.

This chain joins TRBV5-6 and TRBJ2-1; 8 bases match TRBD2. This clonotype originated in a person between 18 and 65 years old who received the Ad26.COV2.S COVID-19 vaccine or a placebo. The specimen was peripheral blood, collected in a trial of Ad26.COV2.S vaccine versus placebo. As DNA, the CDR3 is TGTGCCAGCAGCTTGAGGACTAGCAGTGGGTTCAATGAGCAGTTCTTC. Amino acid sequence: CASSLRTSSGFNEQFF.